The present entry profiles one T cell receptor (beta chain) with its context. Its antigen is as yet unknown. This sample was taken from a study of blood T cells in healthy people across ages. Study-level findings and limits: Diversity figures based on one million T cells were deemed too low. The long-lived group displayed more naive CD4+ cells, plus higher diversity, than the aged donors did.

The CDR3 runs 14 residues. The germline gives CDR1 MNHEY, CDR2 SVGAGI. Trimming left V 2 bases short and J 6 bases short, with 10 bases between. For the second PCR, which ran for roughly 7 to 11 cycles, a sample-barcoded 5' primer and a J-beta primer mix were used. TCRdb redid the calling of the 5' RACE reads with MiXCR, one entry per CDR3 protein. The profile covers about 1,500,000 distinct CDR3 sequences, with 28% appearing a single time and more than 6% taken by the ten largest. This receptor was identified in a woman aged 25 to 39 in good health. The chain has TRBV6-5 and TRBJ1-4; no clear D gene. The sample comprised blood. The DNA of the CDR3 is TGTGCCAGCAGTTACAGGGTAACGGATGAAAAACTGTTTTTT. Translated, it gives CASSYRVTDEKLFF.